This T cell receptor beta chain was sequenced in a study of blood T cells in healthy people across ages. Study at large: In model experiments, template switching was able to capture about one barcoded beta molecule for every two T cells that were present.

This clonotype was recorded a few times. Its target is unknown. The authors ran a second PCR of about 6 to 11 cycles using a sample-barcoded 5' primer and a J-beta primer mix. TCRdb fed the 5' RACE reads into MiXCR, producing one record per CDR3 protein. The sample consists of about 1,600,000 distinct CDR3 sequences, 40% to 50% of them appearing once. Study-wide points: TCR beta diversity, measured per million T cells, fell in a roughly linear way with age. Strong correlation linked observed beta diversity and percent naive T cells.

Material for sequencing was blood. The receptor was isolated from a woman between 18 and 29 years old in good health.

The CDR3 here is CSAVSDNSYEQYF. CDR3 in DNA: TGCAGTGCTGTCTCGGACAACTCCTACGAGCAGTACTTC. The J gene is TRBJ2-7, the V gene TRBV20-1; weak D call: TRBD1 (5 bases). CDR3 length equals 13 residues. Germline loops: CDR1 DFQATT, CDR2 SNEGSKA (reference sequence). V was clipped by 5 bases and J by 0 bases, with 11 bases between them.